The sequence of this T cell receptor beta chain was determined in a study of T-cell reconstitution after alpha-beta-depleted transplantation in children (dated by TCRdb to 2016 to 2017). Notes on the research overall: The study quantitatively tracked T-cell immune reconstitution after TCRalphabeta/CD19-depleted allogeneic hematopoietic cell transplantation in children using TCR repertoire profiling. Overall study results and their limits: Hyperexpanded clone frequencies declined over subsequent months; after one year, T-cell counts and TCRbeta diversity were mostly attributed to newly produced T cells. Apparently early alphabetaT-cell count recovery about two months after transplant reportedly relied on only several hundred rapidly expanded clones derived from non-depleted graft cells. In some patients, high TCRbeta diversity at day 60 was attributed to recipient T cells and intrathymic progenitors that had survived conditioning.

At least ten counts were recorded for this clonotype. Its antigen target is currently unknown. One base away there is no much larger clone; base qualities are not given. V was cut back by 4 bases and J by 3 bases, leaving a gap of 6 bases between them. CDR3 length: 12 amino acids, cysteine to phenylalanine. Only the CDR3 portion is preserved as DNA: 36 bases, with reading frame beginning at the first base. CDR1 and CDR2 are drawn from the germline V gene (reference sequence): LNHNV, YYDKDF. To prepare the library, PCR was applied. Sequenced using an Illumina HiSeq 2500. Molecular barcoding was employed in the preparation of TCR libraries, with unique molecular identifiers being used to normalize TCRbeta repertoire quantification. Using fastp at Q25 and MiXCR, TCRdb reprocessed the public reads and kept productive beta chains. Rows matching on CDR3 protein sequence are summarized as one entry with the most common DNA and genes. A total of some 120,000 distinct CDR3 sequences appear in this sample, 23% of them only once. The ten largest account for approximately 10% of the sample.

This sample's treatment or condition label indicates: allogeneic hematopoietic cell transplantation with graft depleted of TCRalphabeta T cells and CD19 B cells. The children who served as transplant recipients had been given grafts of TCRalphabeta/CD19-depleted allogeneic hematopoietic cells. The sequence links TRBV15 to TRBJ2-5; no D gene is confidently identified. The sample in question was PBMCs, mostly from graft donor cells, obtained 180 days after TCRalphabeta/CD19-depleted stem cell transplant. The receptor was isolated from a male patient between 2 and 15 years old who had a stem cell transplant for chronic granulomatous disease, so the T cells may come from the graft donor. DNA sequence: TGTGCCACCAGCACGACAAAAGAGACCCAGTACTTC. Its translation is CATSTTKETQYF.